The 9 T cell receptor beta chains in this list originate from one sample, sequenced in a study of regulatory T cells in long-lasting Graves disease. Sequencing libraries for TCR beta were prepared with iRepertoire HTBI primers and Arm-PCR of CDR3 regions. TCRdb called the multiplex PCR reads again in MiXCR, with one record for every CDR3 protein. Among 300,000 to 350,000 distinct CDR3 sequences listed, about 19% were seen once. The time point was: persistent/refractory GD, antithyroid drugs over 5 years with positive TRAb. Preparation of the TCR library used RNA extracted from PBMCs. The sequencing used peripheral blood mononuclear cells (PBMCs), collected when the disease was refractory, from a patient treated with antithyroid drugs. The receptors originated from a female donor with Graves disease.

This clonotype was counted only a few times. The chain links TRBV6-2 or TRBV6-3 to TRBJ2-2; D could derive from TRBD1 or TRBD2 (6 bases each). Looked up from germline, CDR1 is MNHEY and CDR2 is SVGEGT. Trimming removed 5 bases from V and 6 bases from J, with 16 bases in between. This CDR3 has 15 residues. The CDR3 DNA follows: TGTGCCAGCAGTACACAGGGAGGCCCGGCCGGGGAGCTGTTTTTT. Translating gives CASSTQGGPAGELFF.

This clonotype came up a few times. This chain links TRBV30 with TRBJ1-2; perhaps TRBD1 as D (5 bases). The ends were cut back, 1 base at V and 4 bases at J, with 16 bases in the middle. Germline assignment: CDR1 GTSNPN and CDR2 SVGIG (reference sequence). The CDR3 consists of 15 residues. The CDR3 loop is CAWSEAPGAGYGYTF. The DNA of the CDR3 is TGTGCCTGGAGTGAGGCCCCCGGGGCCGGCTATGGCTACACCTTC.

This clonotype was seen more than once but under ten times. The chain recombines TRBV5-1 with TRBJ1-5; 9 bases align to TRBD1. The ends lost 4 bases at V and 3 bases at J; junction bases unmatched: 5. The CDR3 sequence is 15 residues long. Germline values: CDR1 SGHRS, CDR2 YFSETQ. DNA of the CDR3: TGCGCCAGCAGCAGGACAGGGGCACCCAATCAGCCCCAGCATTTT. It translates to CASSRTGAPNQPQHF.

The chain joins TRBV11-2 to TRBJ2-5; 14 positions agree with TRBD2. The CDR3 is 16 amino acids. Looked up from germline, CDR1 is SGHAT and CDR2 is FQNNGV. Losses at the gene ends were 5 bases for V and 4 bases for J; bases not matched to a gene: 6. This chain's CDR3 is CASSHGTSGSGETQYF. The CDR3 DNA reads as TGTGCCAGCAGCCACGGGACTAGCGGGAGTGGAGAGACCCAGTACTTC.

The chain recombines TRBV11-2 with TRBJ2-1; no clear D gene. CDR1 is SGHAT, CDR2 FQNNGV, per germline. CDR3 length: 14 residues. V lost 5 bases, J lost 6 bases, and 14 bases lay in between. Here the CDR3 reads CASSVVRRINEQFF. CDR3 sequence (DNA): TGTGCCAGCAGCGTCGTTCGTAGGATCAATGAGCAGTTCTTC.

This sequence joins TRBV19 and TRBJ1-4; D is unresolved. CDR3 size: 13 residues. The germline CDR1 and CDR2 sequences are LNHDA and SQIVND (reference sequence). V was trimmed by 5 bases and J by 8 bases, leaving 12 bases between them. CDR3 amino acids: CASSGSLGEKLFF. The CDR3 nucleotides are TGTGCCAGTAGTGGCAGCCTCGGGGAAAAACTGTTTTTT.

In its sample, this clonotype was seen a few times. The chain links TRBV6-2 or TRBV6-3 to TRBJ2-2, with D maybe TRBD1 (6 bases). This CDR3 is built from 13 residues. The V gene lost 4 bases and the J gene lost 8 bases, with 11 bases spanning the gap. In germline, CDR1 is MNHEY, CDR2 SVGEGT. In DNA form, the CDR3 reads TGTGCCAGCAGTTGGACAGCCGCAGGGGAGCTGTTTTTT. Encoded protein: CASSWTAAGELFF.

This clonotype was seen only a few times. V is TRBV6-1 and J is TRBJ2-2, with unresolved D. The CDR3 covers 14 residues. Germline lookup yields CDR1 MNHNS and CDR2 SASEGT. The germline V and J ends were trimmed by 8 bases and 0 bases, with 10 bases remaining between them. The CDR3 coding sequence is TGTGCCAGCGGGAAGGGAACGAACACCGGGGAGCTGTTTTTT. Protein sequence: CASGKGTNTGELFF.

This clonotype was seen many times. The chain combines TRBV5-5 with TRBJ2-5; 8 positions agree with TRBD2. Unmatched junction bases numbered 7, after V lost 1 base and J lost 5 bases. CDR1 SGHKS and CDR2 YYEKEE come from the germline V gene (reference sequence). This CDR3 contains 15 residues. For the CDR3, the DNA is TGTGCCAGCAGCTTGCGGGGGGGCGCGATGGAGACCCAGTACTTC. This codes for CASSLRGGAMETQYF.